Each of the 21 T cell receptor beta chains below was sequenced from the same sample in a study of vaccination and CD4 T cells after COVID-19. Cultured CD4+ T cells had their DNA profiled by the Oncomine TCR Beta short-read assay. MiXCR was run by TCRdb on the PCR reads, yielding one entry per CDR3 protein. Of about 12,000 distinct CDR3 sequences in the sample, about 50% were seen once. Their recognized antigens are unknown. As to treatment: roughly nine-day PBMC culture with coronavirus spike peptide pools or control peptides (ViraFEST assay). What was sequenced was CD4+ T cells from blood, cultured in vitro. The receptors originated from a human donor who had recovered from COVID-19.

In its sample, this clonotype was seen a few times. This chain joins TRBV10-3 and TRBJ2-3; TRBD2 matches 8 bases. The germline V gene has CDR1 ENHRY and CDR2 SYGVKD. V lost 3 bases, J lost 6 bases, and 11 bases stayed unmatched. This CDR3 is 16 amino acids long. The CDR3 nucleotides read TGTGCCATCAGTGAATACGGGGGGGTCTGGGGTGATACGCAGTATTTT. Protein: CAISEYGGVWGDTQYF.

This clonotype turned up a few times. The V call is TRBV27, the J call TRBJ2-7; D may match TRBD1 or TRBD2 (5 bases each). V was pared by 5 bases and J by 5 bases, with 22 bases between. Germline loops: CDR1 MNHEY, CDR2 SMNVEV (reference sequence). CDR3 length: 16 residues. The CDR3 DNA follows: TGTGCCAGCAGTCTAGTTAGGGCCGATATGGGACACGAGCAGTACTTC. This encodes CASSLVRADMGHEQYF.

The rearrangement uses TRBV20-1 and TRBJ2-3, with D hard to call. V lost 2 bases and J lost 1, with 7 bases in between. In germline, CDR1 is DFQATT, CDR2 SNEGSKA (reference sequence). The CDR3 loop spans 13 amino acids. Here the CDR3 DNA reads TGCAGTGCTAGAACGCCGGGCACAGATACGCAGTATTTT. As protein: CSARTPGTDTQYF.

The rearrangement uses TRBV19 and TRBJ1-5; 8 positions match TRBD1. The junction had 10 bases not matched to a gene; V was cut back by 2 bases and J by 4 bases. Per the germline V gene, CDR1 is LNHDA and CDR2 is SQIVND (reference sequence). There are 17 residues in the CDR3. The CDR3: CASSILGGTGGNQPQHF. CDR3 coding DNA: TGTGCCAGTAGTATATTGGGGGGGACAGGAGGGAATCAGCCCCAGCATTTT.

This clonotype was found a few times. The chain combines TRBV6-1 with TRBJ1-1; no reliable D call. CDR3 length: 14 residues. V was shortened by 6 bases and J by 5 bases, with 16 bases between the two germline ends. Germline values: CDR1 MNHNS, CDR2 SASEGT. CDR3 in DNA: TGTGCCAGCAGGGCCCTCGGTGAGGATACTGAAGCTTTCTTT. Its protein product is CASRALGEDTEAFF.

V gene TRBV20-1 combines with J gene TRBJ1-5, with 8 bases fitting TRBD1. V lost 6 bases, J lost 5 bases, and 3 bases stayed unmatched. CDR3 length: 12 amino acids. The germline V gene encodes CDR1 DFQATT and CDR2 SNEGSKA (reference sequence). The CDR3 here is CSATTGDQPQHF. The DNA for the CDR3 is TGCAGTGCCACGACAGGGGATCAGCCCCAGCATTTT.

This chain connects TRBV2 to TRBJ1-1; D remains unclear. CDR1 is SNHLY, CDR2 FYNNEI, per germline. The V end was cut by 4 bases, the J end by 4 bases, with 13 bases between. CDR3 size: 14 residues. CDR3 nucleotide sequence: TGTGCCAGCAGTGGTGGACTGCGGGGCACTGAAGCTTTCTTT. This gives the protein CASSGGLRGTEAFF.

This chain uses TRBV20-1 with TRBJ2-5; 7 bases agree with TRBD2. The length of the CDR3 is 13 residues. Germline V gene sequence: CDR1 DFQATT, CDR2 SNEGSKA (reference sequence). J gave up 2 bases and V 6 bases, and 6 bases lay outside the gene matches. CDR3 sequence (DNA): TGCAGTGCCCGGACTAGACCACAAGAGACCCAGTACTTC. It yields the protein CSARTRPQETQYF.

This chain connects TRBV20-1 to TRBJ2-1; D unresolved. The CDR3 has 15 residues. Trimming left V 0 bases short and J 6 bases short, with 15 bases between. The germline V gene encodes CDR1 DFQATT and CDR2 SNEGSKA (reference sequence). The CDR3 reads CSARDSQGSGNEQFF. CDR3 coding DNA: TGCAGTGCTAGAGACTCACAAGGGTCGGGCAATGAGCAGTTCTTC.

The chain is built from TRBV7-6 and TRBJ2-4; either TRBD1 or TRBD2 may supply D (5 bases each). CDR1 and CDR2 from the germline V gene are SGHVS and FNYEAQ. CDR3 size: 14 residues. The V and J ends lost 5 bases and 0 bases respectively, with 8 bases between them. This CDR3 is CASSPGLAKNIQYF. The CDR3 DNA follows: TGTGCCAGCAGCCCGGGGCTAGCCAAAAACATTCAGTACTTC.

This chain connects TRBV6-1 to TRBJ2-7; D is perhaps TRBD1 (5 bases). CDR1 MNHNS and CDR2 SASEGT come from the germline V gene. The CDR3 totals 13 residues. V was clipped by 6 bases and J by 0 bases, with 9 bases between them. The CDR3 bases are TGTGCCAGCAGCCGACAGAACTCCTACGAGCAGTACTTC. Its protein product is CASSRQNSYEQYF.

This chain's CDR3 is CSARYLGTSGSSDTQYF. For the CDR3, the DNA is TGCAGTGCTAGATACCTGGGTACTAGCGGGTCCTCGGATACGCAGTATTTT. The genes are TRBV20-1 and TRBJ2-3; TRBD2 matches 9 bases. The CDR3 has 17 residues. V gave up 2 bases and J gave up 6 bases; unmatched junction bases: 15. Germline V gives CDR1 DFQATT, CDR2 SNEGSKA (reference sequence).

The chain carries TRBV7-9 and TRBJ1-1, with D maybe TRBD1 (6 bases). V shed 6 bases and J shed 6 bases, with 14 bases lying between them. Per germline, CDR1 SEHNR and CDR2 FQNEAQ (reference sequence). The CDR3 contains 13 residues. This CDR3 reads CASRYTGTPEAFF. The CDR3 DNA sequence: TGTGCCAGCAGATATACAGGGACCCCTGAAGCTTTCTTT.

The J gene is TRBJ2-7, the V gene TRBV6-7, with 7 bases fitting TRBD1. TRBV6-7 falls under the ORF class, with uncertain function. V lost 6 bases, J lost 4 bases, and 9 bases stayed unmatched. This CDR3 region has 14 residues. CDR3 nucleotides: TGTGCCAGCAGCCCACAGGGGAAGGGGTACGAGCAGTACTTC. Protein sequence: CASSPQGKGYEQYF.

There are a few counts of this clonotype. The chain couples TRBV6-2 or TRBV6-3 to TRBJ2-3, with TRBD2 matching over 9 bases. Germline loops: CDR1 MNHEY, CDR2 SVGEGT. V trimming: 2 bases; J trimming: 4 bases; junction bases outside the gene matches: 4. The CDR3 spans 15 residues. The CDR3 spells CASSYPREGADTQYF. The CDR3 region has the DNA TGTGCCAGCAGTTACCCGCGGGAGGGAGCAGATACGCAGTATTTT.

The chain carries TRBV25-1 and TRBJ1-6; D perhaps matches TRBD1 (5 bases). Germline V gene data show CDR1 as MGHDK and CDR2 as SYGVNS. The V end lost 8 bases, the J end lost 7 bases, and 12 bases lay between the germline ends. The length of the CDR3 is 13 residues. The CDR3 coding sequence is TGTGCCAGCCAAGTGGGGCAGAATTCACCCCTCCACTTT. Amino acid sequence: CASQVGQNSPLHF. The variable domain in full, with the rest retrieved from reference TRBV25-1 and TRBJ1-6, is EADIYQTPRYLVIGTGKKITLECSQTMGHDKMYWYQQDPGMELHLIHYSYGVNSTEKGDLSSESTVSRIRTEHFPLTLESARPSHTSQYLCASQVGQNSPLHFGNGTRLTVT.

V usage is TRBV7-3 and J usage is TRBJ2-1, with D tentatively TRBD1 or TRBD2 (5 bases each). Trimming stripped 7 bases from V and 9 bases from J, with 19 bases between. The CDR3 is 14 residues long. Germline CDR1 SGHTA, CDR2 FQGTGA. The CDR3 region is CASTLGGGRIEQFF. Written as DNA, the CDR3 is TGTGCCAGCACCCTAGGTGGGGGAAGGATTGAGCAGTTCTTC.

This clonotype was detected only a few times. The V and J genes are TRBV7-9 and TRBJ2-2, with TRBD2 matching over 9 bases. V was clipped by 4 bases and J by 5 bases; unmatched bases: 5. CDR1 and CDR2 from the germline V gene are SEHNR and FQNEAQ (reference sequence). The CDR3 contains 15 residues. The CDR3, as DNA: TGTGCCAGCAGCTCCCAGGGACTAGCAACCGGGGAGCTGTTTTTT. Protein product: CASSSQGLATGELFF. Together with reference TRBV7-9 and TRBJ2-2, the CDR3 gives the full variable domain: DTGVSQNPRHKITKRGQNVTFRCDPISEHNRLYWYRQTLGQGPEFLTYFQNEAQLEKSRLLSDRFSAERPKGSFSTLEIQRTEQGDSAMYLCASSSQGLATGELFFGEGSRLTVL.

A few counts support this clonotype. CDR3 sequence: CASSYSPDTEAFF. The CDR3 DNA is TGTGCCAGCAGCTACAGTCCGGACACTGAAGCTTTCTTT. The chain recombines TRBV9 with TRBJ1-1; D gene unclear. V lost 4 bases to trimming and J lost 3 bases, with 10 bases between them. Germline assignment: CDR1 SGDLS and CDR2 YYNGEE. CDR3 length equals 13 residues.

J is TRBJ1-6 and V is TRBV20-1; unclear D gene. Germline V gene sequence: CDR1 DFQATT, CDR2 SNEGSKA (reference sequence). This CDR3 is 13 amino acids long. Trimming removed 4 bases from V and 7 bases from J, with 11 bases in between. CDR3 region: CSATFTANSPLHF. The DNA of the CDR3 is TGCAGTGCTACTTTTACAGCGAATTCACCCCTCCACTTT.

This clonotype occurred a few times. The chain employs TRBV7-2 and TRBJ2-2; D is ambiguous. From germline, CDR1 is SGHTA and CDR2 FQGNSA. V gave up 7 bases and J gave up 6 bases, with 12 bases separating them. The CDR3 has 13 amino acids. The CDR3 DNA reads TGTGCCAGCAACCCCCTCCGGCCCGGGGAGCTGTTTTTT. Translated, it gives CASNPLRPGELFF.